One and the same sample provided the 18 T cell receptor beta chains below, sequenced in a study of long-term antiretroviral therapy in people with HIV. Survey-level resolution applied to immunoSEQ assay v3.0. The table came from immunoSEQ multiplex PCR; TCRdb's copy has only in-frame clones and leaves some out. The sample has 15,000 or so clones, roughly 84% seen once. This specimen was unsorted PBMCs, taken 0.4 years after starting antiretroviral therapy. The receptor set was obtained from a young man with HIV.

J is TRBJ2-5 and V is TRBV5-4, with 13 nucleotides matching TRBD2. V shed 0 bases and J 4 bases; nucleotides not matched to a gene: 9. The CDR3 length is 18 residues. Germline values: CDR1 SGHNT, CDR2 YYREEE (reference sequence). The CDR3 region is CASSLATTSGRAGETQYF. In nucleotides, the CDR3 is TGTGCCAGCAGCTTGGCCACAACTAGCGGGAGGGCGGGAGAGACCCAGTACTTC.

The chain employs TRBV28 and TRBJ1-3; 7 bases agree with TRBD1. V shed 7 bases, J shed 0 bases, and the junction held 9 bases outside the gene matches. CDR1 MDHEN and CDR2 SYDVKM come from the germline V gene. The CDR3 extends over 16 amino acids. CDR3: CASTQGGPTSGNTIYF. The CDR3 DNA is TGTGCCAGCACCCAGGGGGGCCCTACCTCTGGAAACACCATATATTTT.

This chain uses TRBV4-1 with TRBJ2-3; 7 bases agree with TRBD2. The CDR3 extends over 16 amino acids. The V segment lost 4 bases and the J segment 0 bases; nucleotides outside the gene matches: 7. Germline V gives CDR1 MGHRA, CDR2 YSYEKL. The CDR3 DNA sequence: TGCGCCAGCAGCCCTTTGGGACTACAGAGCACAGATACGCAGTATTTT. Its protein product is CASSPLGLQSTDTQYF.

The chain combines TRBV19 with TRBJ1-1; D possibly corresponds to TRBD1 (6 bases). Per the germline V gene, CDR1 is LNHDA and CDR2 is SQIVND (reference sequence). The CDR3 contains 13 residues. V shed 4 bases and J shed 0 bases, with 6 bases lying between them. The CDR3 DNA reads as TGTGCCAGTAGTAACAGGGTGAACACTGAAGCTTTCTTT. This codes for CASSNRVNTEAFF.

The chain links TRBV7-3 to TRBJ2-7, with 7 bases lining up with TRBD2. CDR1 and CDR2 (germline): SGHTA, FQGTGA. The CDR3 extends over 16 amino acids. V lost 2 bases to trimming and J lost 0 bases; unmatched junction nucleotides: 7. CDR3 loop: CASSLGPAGNSYEQYF. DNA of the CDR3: TGTGCCAGCAGCTTAGGCCCAGCGGGGAACTCCTACGAGCAGTACTTC.

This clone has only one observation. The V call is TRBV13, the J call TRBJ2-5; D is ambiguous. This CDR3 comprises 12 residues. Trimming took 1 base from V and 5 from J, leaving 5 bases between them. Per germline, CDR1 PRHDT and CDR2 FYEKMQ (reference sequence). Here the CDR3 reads CASSLDPETQYF. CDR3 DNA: TGTGCCAGCAGCTTAGATCCGGAGACCCAGTACTTC.

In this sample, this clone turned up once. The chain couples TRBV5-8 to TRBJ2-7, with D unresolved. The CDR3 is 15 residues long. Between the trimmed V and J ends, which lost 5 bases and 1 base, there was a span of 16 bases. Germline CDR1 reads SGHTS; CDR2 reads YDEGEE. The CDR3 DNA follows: TGTGCCAGCAGTCTCTACGGTGTGGGTTCCTACGAGCAGTACTTC. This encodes CASSLYGVGSYEQYF.

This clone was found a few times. CDR3 amino acids: CASRGVGHSPLHF. The CDR3 nucleotides are TGCGCCAGCAGGGGGGTCGGGCACTCACCCCTCCACTTT. This rearrangement joins TRBV5-1 to TRBJ1-6, with a possible D match to TRBD1 (5 bases). CDR1 and CDR2 (germline): SGHRS, YFSETQ. The CDR3 extends over 13 amino acids. V was cut by 5 bases and J by 10 bases, with 13 bases left in between.

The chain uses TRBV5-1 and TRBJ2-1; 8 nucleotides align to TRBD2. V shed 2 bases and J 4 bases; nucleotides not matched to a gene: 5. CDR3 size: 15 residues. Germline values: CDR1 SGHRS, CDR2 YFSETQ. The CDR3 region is CASSFAGGPYNEQFF. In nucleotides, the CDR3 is TGCGCCAGCAGCTTTGCGGGGGGACCATACAATGAGCAGTTCTTC.

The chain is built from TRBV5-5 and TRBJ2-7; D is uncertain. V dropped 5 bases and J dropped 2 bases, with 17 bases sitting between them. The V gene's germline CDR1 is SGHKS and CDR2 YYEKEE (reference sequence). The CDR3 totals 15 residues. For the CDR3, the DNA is TGTGCCAGCAGTTCGGAACCTAGTGTTACCTACGAGCAGTACTTC. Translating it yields CASSSEPSVTYEQYF.

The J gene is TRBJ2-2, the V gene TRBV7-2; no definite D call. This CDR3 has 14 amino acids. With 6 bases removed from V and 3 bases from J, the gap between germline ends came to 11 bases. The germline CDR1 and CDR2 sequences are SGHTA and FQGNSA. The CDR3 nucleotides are TGTGCCAGCAGTCCCGGGCCATACACCGGGGAGCTGTTTTTT. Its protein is CASSPGPYTGELFF.

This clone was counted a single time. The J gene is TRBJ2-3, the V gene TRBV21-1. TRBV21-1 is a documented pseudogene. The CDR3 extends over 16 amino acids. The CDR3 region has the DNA TGTGCCAGCAGCAAAAAGAAGTTACCGGACGCAGATACGCAGTATTTT. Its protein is CASSKKKLPDADTQYF.

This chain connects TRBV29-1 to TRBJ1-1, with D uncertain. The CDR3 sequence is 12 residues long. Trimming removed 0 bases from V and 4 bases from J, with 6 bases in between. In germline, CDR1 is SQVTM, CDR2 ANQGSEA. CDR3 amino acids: CSVEDMGTEAFF. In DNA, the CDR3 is TGCAGCGTTGAAGATATGGGCACTGAAGCTTTCTTT.

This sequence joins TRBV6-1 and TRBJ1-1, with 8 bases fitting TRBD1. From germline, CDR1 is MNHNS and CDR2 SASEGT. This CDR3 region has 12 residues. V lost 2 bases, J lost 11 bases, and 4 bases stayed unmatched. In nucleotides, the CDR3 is TGTGCCAGCAGTGAATTGGACAGGGTGGCTTTCTTT. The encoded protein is CASSELDRVAFF.

Written as DNA, the CDR3 is TGCAGGTACTACGAGCAGTACTTC. Protein product: CRYYEQYF. The chain couples TRBV20-1 to TRBJ2-7, with D unclear. Germline CDR1 and CDR2: DFQATT and SNEGSKA (reference sequence). CDR3 length: 8 residues.

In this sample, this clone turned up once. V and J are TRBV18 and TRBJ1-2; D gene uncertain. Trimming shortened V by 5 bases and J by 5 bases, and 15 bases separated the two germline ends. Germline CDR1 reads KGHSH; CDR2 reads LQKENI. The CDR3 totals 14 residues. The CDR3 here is CASSAGNLGYGYTF. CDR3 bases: TGTGCCAGCTCAGCCGGGAACCTGGGTTATGGCTACACCTTC.

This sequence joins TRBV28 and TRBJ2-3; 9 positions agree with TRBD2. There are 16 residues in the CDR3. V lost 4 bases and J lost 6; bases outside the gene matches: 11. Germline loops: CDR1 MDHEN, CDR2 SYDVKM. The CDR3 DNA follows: TGTGCCAGCAGTTCGGGACTAGCATACTCCTCGGATACGCAGTATTTT. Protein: CASSSGLAYSSDTQYF.

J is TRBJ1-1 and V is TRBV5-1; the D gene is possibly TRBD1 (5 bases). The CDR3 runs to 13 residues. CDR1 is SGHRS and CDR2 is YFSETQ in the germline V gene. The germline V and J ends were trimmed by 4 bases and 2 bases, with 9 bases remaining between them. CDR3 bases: TGCGCCAGCAGCGCGGGACCAAACACTGAAGCTTTCTTT. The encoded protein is CASSAGPNTEAFF.